This T cell receptor beta chain was sequenced in a study of shared clonotypes between healthy human individuals. The wider study: Three plates were used per donor for CD4 naive, three for CD4 memory, two for CD8 naive and one for CD8 memory. Overall study results and limits: Sharing across a few donors was seen in 4% to 6.5% of naive CD4 clonotypes.

The input for sorted-subset replicate PCRs was approximately 200 ng DNA, around 30,000 T cell genomes. Here immunoSEQ multiplex PCR was the method, and the copy in TCRdb shows in-frame clones only, minus some. The table lists around 2,100,000 clones, approximately 94% of them singletons. Terminally differentiated effector memory CD45RA+ cells were excluded by CCR7 positive selection of CD45RO-negative cells. Points on this clone: Its target is unknown.

The CDR3 spans 16 residues. Germline V lookup: CDR1 SEHNR, CDR2 FQNEAQ (reference sequence). The germline V and J ends were trimmed by 1 base and 3 bases, with 14 bases remaining between them. Material: naive CD8+ T cells sorted from blood. The chain carries TRBV7-9 and TRBJ2-3; no clear D. The receptor's source is a young man in good health. The CDR3 here is CASSLVPILGTDTQYF. The DNA of the CDR3 is TGTGCCAGCAGCTTAGTACCTATCCTGGGGACAGATACGCAGTATTTT.